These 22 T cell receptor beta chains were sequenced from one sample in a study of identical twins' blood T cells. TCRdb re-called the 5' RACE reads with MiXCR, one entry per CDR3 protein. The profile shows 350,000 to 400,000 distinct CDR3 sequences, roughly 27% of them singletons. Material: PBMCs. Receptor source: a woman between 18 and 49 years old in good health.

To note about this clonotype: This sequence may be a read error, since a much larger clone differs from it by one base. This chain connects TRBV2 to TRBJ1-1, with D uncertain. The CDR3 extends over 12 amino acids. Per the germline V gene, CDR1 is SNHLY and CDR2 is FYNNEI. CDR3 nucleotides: TGTGCCAGCACCCCGGACCGGACTGGAGCTTTCTTT. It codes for CASTPDRTGAFF.

The CDR3 sequence is CASSLFGSTEAFF. The CDR3 coding sequence is TGTGCCAGCAGCCTATTTGGAAGCACTGAAGCTTTCTTT. The chain has TRBV7-2 and TRBJ1-1; D not certain. V was pared by 5 bases and J by 4 bases, with 11 bases between. CDR1 and CDR2 from the germline V gene are SGHTA and FQGNSA. There are 13 residues in the CDR3. The entire variable domain, with the rest obtained from reference TRBV7-2 and TRBJ1-1, is as follows: GAGVSQSPSNKVTEKGKDVELRCDPISGHTALYWYRQSLGQGLEFLIYFQGNSAPDKSGLPSDRFSAERTGGSVSTLTIQRTQQEDSAVYLCASSLFGSTEAFFGQGTRLTVV.

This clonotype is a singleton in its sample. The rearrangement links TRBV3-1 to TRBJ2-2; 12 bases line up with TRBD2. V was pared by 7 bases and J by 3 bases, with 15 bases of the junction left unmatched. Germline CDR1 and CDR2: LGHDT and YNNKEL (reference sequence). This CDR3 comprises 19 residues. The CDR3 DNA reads TGTGCCAGCATCCACGGTGGAAGAGGACTAGCGGGACACACCGGGGAGCTGTTTTTT. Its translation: CASIHGGRGLAGHTGELFF.

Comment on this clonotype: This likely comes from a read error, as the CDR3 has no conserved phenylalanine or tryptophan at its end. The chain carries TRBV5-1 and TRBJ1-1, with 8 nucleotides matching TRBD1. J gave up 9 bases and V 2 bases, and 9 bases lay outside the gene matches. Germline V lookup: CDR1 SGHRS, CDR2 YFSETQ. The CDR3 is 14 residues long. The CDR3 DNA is TGCGCCAGCAGCTTAAACCGGGACAGGCTCAAAGCTTTCTCT. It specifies CASSLNRDRLKAFS.

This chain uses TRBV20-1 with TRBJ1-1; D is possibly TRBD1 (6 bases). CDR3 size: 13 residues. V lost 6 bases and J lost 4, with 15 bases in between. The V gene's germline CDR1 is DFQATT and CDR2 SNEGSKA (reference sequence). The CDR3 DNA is TGCAGTGCCTCTGGGGGGCAGGTCACTGAAGCTTTCTTT. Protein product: CSASGGQVTEAFF.

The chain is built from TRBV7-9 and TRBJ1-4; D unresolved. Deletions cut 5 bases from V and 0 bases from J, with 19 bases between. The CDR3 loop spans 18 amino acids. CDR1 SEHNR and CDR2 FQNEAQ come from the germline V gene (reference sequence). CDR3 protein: CASSPKVGPEATNEKLFF. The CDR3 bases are TGTGCCAGCAGCCCGAAAGTAGGGCCGGAGGCAACTAATGAAAAACTGTTTTTT.

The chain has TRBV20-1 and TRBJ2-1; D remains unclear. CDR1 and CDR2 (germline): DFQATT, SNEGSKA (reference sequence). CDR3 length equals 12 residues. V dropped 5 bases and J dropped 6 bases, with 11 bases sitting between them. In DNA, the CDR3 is TGCAGTGCTCCTCGAATTGGCAATGAGCAGTTCTTC. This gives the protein CSAPRIGNEQFF.

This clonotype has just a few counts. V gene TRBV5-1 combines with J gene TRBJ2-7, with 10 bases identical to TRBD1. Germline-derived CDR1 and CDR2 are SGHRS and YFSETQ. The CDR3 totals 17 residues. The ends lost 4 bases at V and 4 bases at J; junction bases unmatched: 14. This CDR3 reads CASSIPLQGQGKYEQYF. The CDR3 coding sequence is TGCGCCAGCAGCATACCACTTCAGGGACAGGGGAAGTACGAGCAGTACTTC.

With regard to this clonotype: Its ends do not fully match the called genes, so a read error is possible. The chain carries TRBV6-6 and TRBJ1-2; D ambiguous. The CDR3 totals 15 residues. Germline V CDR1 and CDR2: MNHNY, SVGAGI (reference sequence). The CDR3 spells CASSYDSEARYGYIF. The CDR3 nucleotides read TGTGCCAGCAGTTACGATTCTGAGGCACGTTATGGCTACATCTTC.

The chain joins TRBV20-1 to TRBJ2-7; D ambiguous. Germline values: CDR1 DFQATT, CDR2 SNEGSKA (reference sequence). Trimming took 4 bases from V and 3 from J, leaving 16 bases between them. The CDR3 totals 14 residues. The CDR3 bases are TGCAGTGCTAACAGCAACCTAGGGATCTACGAGCAGTACTTC. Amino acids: CSANSNLGIYEQYF.

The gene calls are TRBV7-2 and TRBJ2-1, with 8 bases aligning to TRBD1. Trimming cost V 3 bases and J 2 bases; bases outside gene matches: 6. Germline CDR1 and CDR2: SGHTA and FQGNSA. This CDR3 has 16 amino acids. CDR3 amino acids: CASSLRTGYPYNEQFF. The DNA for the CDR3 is TGTGCCAGCAGCTTGCGGACAGGGTACCCCTACAATGAGCAGTTCTTC.

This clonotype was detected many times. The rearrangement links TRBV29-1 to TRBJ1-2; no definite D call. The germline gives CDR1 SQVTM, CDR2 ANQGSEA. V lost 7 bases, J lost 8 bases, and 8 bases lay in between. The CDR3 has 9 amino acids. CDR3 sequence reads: CSATEGYTF. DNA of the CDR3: TGCAGCGCTACAGAGGGCTACACCTTC.

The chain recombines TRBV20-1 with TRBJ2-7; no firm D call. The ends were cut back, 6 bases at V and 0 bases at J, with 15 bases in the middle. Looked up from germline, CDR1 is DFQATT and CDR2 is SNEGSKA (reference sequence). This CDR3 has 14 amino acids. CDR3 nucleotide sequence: TGCAGTGCCAAAAACCGCATCGGCTCCTACGAGCAGTACTTC. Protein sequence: CSAKNRIGSYEQYF.

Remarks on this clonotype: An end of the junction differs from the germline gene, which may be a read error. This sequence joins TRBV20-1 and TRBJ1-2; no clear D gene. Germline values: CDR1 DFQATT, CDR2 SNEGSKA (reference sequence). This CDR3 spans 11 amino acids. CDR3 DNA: TGCAGTGGAACAACTGATTATGGCCACACCTTC. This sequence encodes CSGTTDYGHTF.

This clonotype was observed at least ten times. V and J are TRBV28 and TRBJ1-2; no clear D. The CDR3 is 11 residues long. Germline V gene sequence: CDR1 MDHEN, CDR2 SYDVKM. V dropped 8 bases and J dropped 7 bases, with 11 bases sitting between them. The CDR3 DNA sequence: TGTGCCAGCTCACGAGACCGTGGCTACACCTTC. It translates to CASSRDRGYTF.

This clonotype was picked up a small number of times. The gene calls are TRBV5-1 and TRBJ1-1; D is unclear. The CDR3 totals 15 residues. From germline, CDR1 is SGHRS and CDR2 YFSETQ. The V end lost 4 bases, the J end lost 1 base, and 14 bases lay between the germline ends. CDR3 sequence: CASSPRRRENTEAFF. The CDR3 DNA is TGCGCCAGCAGCCCAAGGCGAAGGGAGAACACTGAAGCTTTCTTT.

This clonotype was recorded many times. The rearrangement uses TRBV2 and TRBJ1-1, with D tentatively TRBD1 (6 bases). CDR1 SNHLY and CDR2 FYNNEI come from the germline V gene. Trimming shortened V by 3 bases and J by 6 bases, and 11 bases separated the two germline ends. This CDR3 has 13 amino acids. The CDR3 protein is CASSDKRGAEAFF. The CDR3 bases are TGTGCCAGCAGTGATAAGAGGGGGGCTGAAGCTTTCTTT.

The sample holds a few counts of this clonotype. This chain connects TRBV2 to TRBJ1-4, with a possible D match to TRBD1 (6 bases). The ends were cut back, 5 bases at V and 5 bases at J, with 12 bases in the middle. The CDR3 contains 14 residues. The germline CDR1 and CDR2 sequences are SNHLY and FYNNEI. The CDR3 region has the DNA TGTGCCAGCAGTCCACAGGGCTCAAATGAAAAACTGTTTTTT. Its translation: CASSPQGSNEKLFF.

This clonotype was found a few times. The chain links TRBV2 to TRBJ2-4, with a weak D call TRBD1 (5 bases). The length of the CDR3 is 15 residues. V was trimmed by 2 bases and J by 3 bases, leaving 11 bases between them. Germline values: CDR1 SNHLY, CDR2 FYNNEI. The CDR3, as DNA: TGTGCCAGCAGTGAACCAGGGTCGGTCAAAAACATTCAGTACTTC. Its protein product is CASSEPGSVKNIQYF.

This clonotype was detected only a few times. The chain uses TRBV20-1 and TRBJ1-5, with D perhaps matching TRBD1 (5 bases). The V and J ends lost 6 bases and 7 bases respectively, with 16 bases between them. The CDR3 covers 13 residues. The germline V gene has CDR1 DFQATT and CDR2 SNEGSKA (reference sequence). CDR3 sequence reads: CSARSPGNQPQHF. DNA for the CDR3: TGCAGTGCCAGGAGCCCAGGGAACCAGCCCCAGCATTTT.

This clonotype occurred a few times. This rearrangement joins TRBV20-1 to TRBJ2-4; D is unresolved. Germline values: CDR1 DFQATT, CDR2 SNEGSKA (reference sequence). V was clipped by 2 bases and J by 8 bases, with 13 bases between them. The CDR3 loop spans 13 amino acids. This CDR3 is CSARWSAKDIQYF. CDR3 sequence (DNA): TGCAGTGCTAGATGGAGCGCGAAGGACATTCAGTACTTC.

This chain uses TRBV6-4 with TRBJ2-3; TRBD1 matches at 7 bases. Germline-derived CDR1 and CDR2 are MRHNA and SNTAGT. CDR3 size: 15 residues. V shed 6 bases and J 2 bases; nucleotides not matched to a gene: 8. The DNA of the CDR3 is TGTGCCAGCAGCCCAGAGGGACAGACCACAGATACGCAGTATTTT. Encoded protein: CASSPEGQTTDTQYF.